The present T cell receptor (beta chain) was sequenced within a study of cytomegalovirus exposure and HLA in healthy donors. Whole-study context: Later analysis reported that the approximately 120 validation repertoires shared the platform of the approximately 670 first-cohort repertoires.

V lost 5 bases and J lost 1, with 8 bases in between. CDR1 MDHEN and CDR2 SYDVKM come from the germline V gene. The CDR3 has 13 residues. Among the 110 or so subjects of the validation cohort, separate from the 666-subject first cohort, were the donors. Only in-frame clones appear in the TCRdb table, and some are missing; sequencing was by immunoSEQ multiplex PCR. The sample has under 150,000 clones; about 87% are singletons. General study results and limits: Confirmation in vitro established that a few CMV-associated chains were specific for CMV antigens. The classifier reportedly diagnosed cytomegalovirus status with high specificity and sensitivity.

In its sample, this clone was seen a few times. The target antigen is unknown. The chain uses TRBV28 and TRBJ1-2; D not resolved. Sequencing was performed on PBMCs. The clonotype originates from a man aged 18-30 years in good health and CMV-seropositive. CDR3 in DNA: TGTGCCAGCAGTGCGGGAGTTAACTATGGCTACACCTTC. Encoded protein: CASSAGVNYGYTF.